This T cell receptor (beta chain) derives from a study of PD-L1 blockade in urothelial cancer. Study as a whole: Once treatment had started, blood was analyzed at 3 weeks (second dose) and again at 6 weeks. Median T cell yield per blood sample was more than 120,000 cells. Study-wide results and limits: Clones that were tumor-associated expanded more in the blood of durable-benefit patients at 3 weeks.

As for time point: peripheral blood 6 weeks after treatment start. CDR3 size: 16 residues. Germline CDR1 is SGHAT and CDR2 is FQNNGV. The V gene end was trimmed by 2 bases and the J gene end by 6 bases; junction bases not matched to a gene: 9. TCRdb's table, derived via immunoSEQ multiplex PCR, lists solely in-frame clones and lacks some. The data contain approximately 93,000 clones, approximately 87% of them singletons. With regard to this clone: Its antigen is unknown.

The J gene is TRBJ2-2, the V gene TRBV11-2, with 7 bases identical to TRBD2. Sequencing was performed on PBMCs, taken around atezolizumab (anti-PD-L1) treatment. The sequence came from a man between 65 and 85 years old with urothelial cancer. The CDR3 bases are TGTGCCAGCAGCTTAACGGGGGGAGGAAGGGCCGGGGAGCTGTTTTTT. This gives the protein CASSLTGGGRAGELFF. Complete variable domain (other parts from reference TRBV11-2 and TRBJ2-2): EAGVAQSPRYKIIEKRQSVAFWCNPISGHATLYWYQQILGQGPKLLIQFQNNGVVDDSQLPKDRFSAERLKGVDSTLKIQPAKLEDSAVYLCASSLTGGGRAGELFFGEGSRLTVL.